One sample yielded the 2 T cell receptor beta chains listed below, sequenced in a study of regulatory and conventional T cells in RAG deficiency. TCRdb keeps only in-frame clones here, not all; method: immunoSEQ multiplex PCR. The repertoire holds approximately 30,000 clones, with approximately 96% as singletons. Conventional CD4+ T cells were sorted from blood as CD25-low CD127-high cells. The sample was also linked to a second study, of regulatory T cells. As that report states: Amplification used 52 TRBV primers and 13 TRBJ primers.

The sample taken for sequencing was CD25- CD4+ T cells sorted from blood. These receptors originate from a human donor in good health.

This clone occurred once. The chain combines TRBV2 with TRBJ1-2, with a weak D call TRBD1 (6 bases). Deletions cut 6 bases from V and 2 bases from J, with 16 bases between. Germline loops: CDR1 SNHLY, CDR2 FYNNEI. The CDR3 has 15 residues. CDR3 protein: CASSMSSGQNYGYTF. The CDR3 nucleotides read TGTGCCAGCAGCATGAGTTCGGGACAAAACTATGGCTACACCTTC.

The genes are TRBV6-5 and TRBJ1-1; TRBD1 might be the D (5 bases). V was pared by 7 bases and J by 4 bases, with 10 bases between. This CDR3 region has 12 residues. Per germline, CDR1 MNHEY and CDR2 SVGAGI. CDR3 loop: CASKVGGTEAFF. CDR3 coding DNA: TGTGCCAGCAAGGTGGGGGGCACTGAAGCTTTCTTT.